The 29 T cell receptor beta chains reported below all come from one sample, sequenced in a study of blood T cell repertoires in COVID-19 (dated by TCRdb to about 2020). Receptor amplification or capture employed the immunoSEQ multiplex PCR assay. In its TCRdb copy, this immuneACCESS table keeps in-frame sequences only and misses some clones. Where compared with another copy, unresolved V genes explain less than half of these, and the others have no known cause. The sample table shows tens of thousands of clones, and 80% to 90% are seen once. Of the sample, under 40% falls within the top ten clones. Sequenced sample: peripheral blood. These receptors were taken from a woman older than 75 with COVID-19, enrolled during active disease.

This clone was seen a few times. This rearrangement joins TRBV19 to TRBJ1-6, with TRBD1 as a possible D gene (6 bases). V was pared by 5 bases and J by 4 bases, with 15 bases between. CDR1 is LNHDA and CDR2 is SQIVND in the germline V gene (reference sequence). The CDR3 has 16 amino acids. The CDR3 region is CASSGDVGQYNSPLHF. CDR3 bases: TGTGCCAGTAGTGGGGACGTGGGACAATATAATTCACCCCTCCACTTT.

The chain uses TRBV9 and TRBJ1-4, with a weak D call TRBD1 (6 bases). This CDR3 is 14 amino acids long. The V end was cut by 1 base, the J end by 2 bases, with 6 bases between. Germline loops: CDR1 SGDLS, CDR2 YYNGEE. CDR3: CASSVQGTNEKLFF. CDR3 nucleotides: TGTGCCAGCAGCGTACAGGGGACTAATGAAAAACTGTTTTTT. Based on the CDR3 plus reference TRBV9 and TRBJ1-4, the full variable domain is DSGVTQTPKHLITATGQRVTLRCSPRSGDLSVYWYQQSLDQGLQFLIQYYNGEERAKGNILERFSAQQFPDLHSELNLSSLELGDSALYFCASSVQGTNEKLFFGSGTQLSVL.

The CDR3 DNA reads TGTGCCAGCAGCCAACGACAGGGGCCCAATTCACCCCTCCACTTT. Its protein product is CASSQRQGPNSPLHF. The chain combines TRBV14 with TRBJ1-6; TRBD1 agrees at 8 bases. This CDR3 has 15 residues. Germline loops: CDR1 SGHDN, CDR2 FVKESK. V was clipped by 2 bases and J by 7 bases; unmatched bases: 4.

This chain joins TRBV9 and TRBJ2-2, with 11 bases matching TRBD2. The CDR3 covers 17 residues. Per the germline V gene, CDR1 is SGDLS and CDR2 is YYNGEE. The V segment lost 0 bases and the J segment 5 bases; nucleotides outside the gene matches: 6. CDR3 in DNA: TGTGCCAGCAGCGTAGCCGCTAGCGGGAGGATTACCGGGGAGCTGTTTTTT. Its translation: CASSVAASGRITGELFF.

CDR3 protein: CSVTQGKQYF. CDR3 sequence (DNA): TGCAGTGTAACCCAGGGAAAGCAGTACTTC. The genes are TRBV20-1 and TRBJ2-7, with a weak D call TRBD1 (5 bases). This CDR3 contains 10 residues. Per the germline V gene, CDR1 is DFQATT and CDR2 is SNEGSKA (reference sequence). V dropped 7 bases and J dropped 8 bases, with 12 bases sitting between them.

This clone was seen only a few times. The chain is built from TRBV3-1 (or the pseudogene TRBV3-2) and TRBJ2-7; TRBD2 matches 8 bases. Germline trimming cut 3 bases from V and 6 bases from J; bases unmatched to any gene: 10. The CDR3 runs to 15 residues. Per germline, CDR1 LGHDT and CDR2 YNNKEL (reference sequence). The DNA for the CDR3 is TGTGCCAGCAGCCAGGCCCCTAGCGGGTTTGGCGAGCAGTACTTC. This gives the protein CASSQAPSGFGEQYF.

V is TRBV7-9 and J is TRBJ1-3; tentatively, D is TRBD1 (5 bases). Germline lookup yields CDR1 SEHNR and CDR2 FQNEAQ (reference sequence). V lost 1 base, J lost 0 bases, and 16 bases lay in between. CDR3 size: 18 residues. CDR3 nucleotides: TGTGCCAGCAGCTTAGTGCGTTCGACAGTAACCTCTGGAAACACCATATATTTT. It specifies CASSLVRSTVTSGNTIYF.

This chain connects TRBV4-1 to TRBJ2-4; D uncertain. The CDR3 totals 13 residues. From germline, CDR1 is MGHRA and CDR2 YSYEKL. Between the trimmed V and J ends, which lost 0 bases and 5 bases, there was a span of 5 bases. The CDR3 sequence: CASSQDRQNIQYF. For the CDR3, the DNA is TGCGCCAGCAGCCAAGACAGGCAAAACATTCAGTACTTC.

This rearrangement joins TRBV5-5 to TRBJ1-5; 9 nucleotides match TRBD1. Unmatched junction bases numbered 4, after V lost 0 bases and J lost 6 bases. CDR1 and CDR2 (germline): SGHKS, YYEKEE (reference sequence). The CDR3 is 15 residues long. The CDR3: CASSLGGTGFQPQHF. CDR3 sequence (DNA): TGTGCCAGCAGCTTGGGTGGGACAGGGTTTCAGCCCCAGCATTTT.

V and J are TRBV7-2 and TRBJ2-1; 13 nucleotides agree with TRBD2. Germline CDR1 SGHTA, CDR2 FQGNSA. V trimming: 1 base; J trimming: 6 bases; junction bases outside the gene matches: 3. The CDR3 spans 16 residues. CDR3 sequence: CASSLGLAGGFNEQFF. The DNA of the CDR3 is TGTGCCAGCAGCTTAGGACTAGCGGGAGGTTTCAATGAGCAGTTCTTC.

For this clone: Other DNA sequences in the sample encode the same CDR3. V gene TRBV5-4 combines with J gene TRBJ1-5; D may be TRBD1 (6 bases). The germline V gene has CDR1 SGHNT and CDR2 YYREEE (reference sequence). The CDR3 has 16 amino acids. The ends were cut back, 0 bases at V and 1 base at J, with 11 bases in the middle. CDR3 bases: TGTGCCAGCAGCTTGGGGGGGCCAGACAGCAATCAGCCCCAGCATTTT. Its translation: CASSLGGPDSNQPQHF.

This clone appeared once. The J gene is TRBJ2-5, the V gene TRBV19, with 7 bases lining up with TRBD1. V dropped 1 base and J dropped 2; count of bases not matched to a gene: 7. Germline V gene sequence: CDR1 LNHDA, CDR2 SQIVND (reference sequence). The CDR3 runs 16 residues. As DNA, the CDR3 is TGTGCCAGTAGTATAGTACAGGGGAGTACACAAGAGACCCAGTACTTC. It specifies CASSIVQGSTQETQYF.

The gene calls are TRBV7-2 and TRBJ2-3; the D gene is possibly TRBD2 (5 bases). Trimming left V 5 bases short and J 4 bases short, with 13 bases between. The CDR3 is 14 amino acids. The germline gives CDR1 SGHTA, CDR2 FQGNSA. The CDR3 reads CASSLGLGADTQYF. In DNA form, the CDR3 reads TGTGCCAGCAGCCTAGGACTTGGCGCAGATACGCAGTATTTT.

This chain joins TRBV18 and TRBJ2-3; 9 nucleotides agree with TRBD2. CDR1 is KGHSH and CDR2 is LQKENI in the germline V gene. J gave up 4 bases and V 3 bases, and 5 bases lay outside the gene matches. The CDR3 consists of 15 residues. The CDR3: CASSPNSGGADTQYF. As DNA, the CDR3 is TGTGCCAGCTCACCGAATAGCGGGGGCGCAGATACGCAGTATTTT. Complete variable domain (other parts from reference TRBV18 and TRBJ2-3): NAGVMQNPRHLVRRRGQEARLRCSPMKGHSHVYWYRQLPEEGLKFMVYLQKENIIDESGMPKERFSAEFPKEGPSILRIQQVVRGDSAAYFCASSPNSGGADTQYFGPGTRLTVL.

J is TRBJ1-5 and V is TRBV6-2 or TRBV6-3; D is possibly TRBD1 (6 bases). Germline loops: CDR1 MNHEY, CDR2 SVGEGT. Trimming left V 2 bases short and J 1 base short, with 18 bases between. The CDR3 covers 18 residues. In DNA form, the CDR3 reads TGTGCCAGCAGTTACAGGCTGGGCAGGGGAGAAAGCAATCAGCCCCAGCATTTT. This encodes CASSYRLGRGESNQPQHF.

This clone was seen a handful of times. The chain joins TRBV7-3 to TRBJ2-3, with D possibly matching TRBD1 (6 bases). Germline lookup yields CDR1 SGHTA and CDR2 FQGTGA. Trimming stripped 2 bases from V and 2 bases from J, with 11 bases between. This CDR3 is 15 amino acids long. CDR3 bases: TGTGCCAGCAGCTTAGGGGGACACCCCACAGATACGCAGTATTTT. Its protein product is CASSLGGHPTDTQYF.

The rearrangement joins TRBV6-1 to TRBJ1-2, with 7 bases matching TRBD1. The length of the CDR3 is 15 residues. V trimming: 1 base; J trimming: 4 bases; junction bases outside the gene matches: 6. CDR1 and CDR2 from the germline V gene are MNHNS and SASEGT. Here the CDR3 reads CASSEVSGTVYGYTF. CDR3 nucleotide sequence: TGTGCCAGCAGTGAAGTTTCCGGGACAGTCTATGGCTACACCTTC.

In its sample, this clone was seen once. V and J are TRBV19 and TRBJ2-7; TRBD2 matches at 14 bases. CDR1 and CDR2 (germline): LNHDA, SQIVND (reference sequence). After removal of 4 bases from V and 2 bases from J, the junction contained 1 base not matched to a gene. The CDR3 runs to 15 residues. CDR3 in amino acids: CASSRGLAGAYEQYF. The CDR3 DNA is TGTGCCAGTAGTAGGGGACTAGCGGGAGCCTACGAGCAGTACTTC.

This chain uses TRBV27 with TRBJ2-3, with 7 bases matching TRBD2. CDR3 length: 15 residues. Unmatched junction bases numbered 6, after V lost 4 bases and J lost 2 bases. Germline loops: CDR1 MNHEY, CDR2 SMNVEV (reference sequence). The CDR3 sequence: CASSWRESFTDTQYF. In nucleotides, the CDR3 is TGTGCCAGCAGTTGGCGGGAGTCGTTCACAGATACGCAGTATTTT.

This clone appeared a single time. V usage is TRBV5-1 and J usage is TRBJ2-3, with TRBD2 as a possible D gene (6 bases). V lost 0 bases, J lost 0 bases, and 11 bases lay in between. Germline V gene lookup returns CDR1 SGHRS and CDR2 YFSETQ. The CDR3 runs 16 residues. Here the CDR3 reads CASSLGRRESTDTQYF. The CDR3 DNA reads TGCGCCAGCAGCTTGGGGCGGAGGGAAAGCACAGATACGCAGTATTTT.

The rearrangement links TRBV28 to TRBJ2-6; 9 bases are a match to TRBD2. The V gene's germline CDR1 is MDHEN and CDR2 SYDVKM. V trimming: 3 bases; J trimming: 3 bases; junction bases outside the gene matches: 6. The CDR3 contains 17 residues. The CDR3 DNA is TGTGCCAGCAGTTTTGTAGCGGGAGTAGGTGGGGCCAACGTCCTGACTTTC. This encodes CASSFVAGVGGANVLTF.

This chain connects TRBV7-9 to TRBJ2-2, with 7 bases matching TRBD1. The germline V gene encodes CDR1 SEHNR and CDR2 FQNEAQ (reference sequence). V shed 2 bases, J shed 3 bases, and the junction held 0 bases outside the gene matches. The CDR3 covers 14 residues. This chain's CDR3 is CASSLTGDTGELFF. The CDR3 DNA is TGTGCCAGCAGCTTAACAGGGGACACCGGGGAGCTGTTTTTT.

This chain joins TRBV7-8 and TRBJ1-3; TRBD1 aligns across 10 bases. Looked up from germline, CDR1 is SGHVS and CDR2 is FQNEAQ. CDR3 length: 16 amino acids. V was pared by 3 bases and J by 4 bases, with 6 bases of the junction left unmatched. CDR3 bases: TGTGCCAGCAGCTTTTGGACAGGGGGGGAGGGAAACACCATATATTTT. Translation: CASSFWTGGEGNTIYF. The whole variable domain, remainder taken from reference TRBV7-8 and TRBJ1-3, is GAGVSQSPRYKVAKRGQDVALRCDPISGHVSLFWYQQALGQGPEFLTYFQNEAQLDKSGLPSDRFFAERPEGSVSTLKIQRTQQEDSAVYLCASSFWTGGEGNTIYFGEGSWLTVV.

This clone was picked up one time. The genes are TRBV5-6 and TRBJ2-2, with D uncertain. The CDR3 is made up of 14 amino acids. Between the trimmed V and J ends, which lost 0 bases and 7 bases, there was a span of 10 bases. Looked up from germline, CDR1 is SGHDT and CDR2 is YYEEEE. The CDR3 nucleotides read TGTGCCAGCAGCTTGGAATACGAGCGCGGGGAGCTGTTTTTT. Encoded protein: CASSLEYERGELFF.

This chain uses TRBV2 with TRBJ2-7, with D perhaps matching TRBD1 (6 bases). The germline CDR1 and CDR2 sequences are SNHLY and FYNNEI. V lost 6 bases and J lost 4, with 10 bases in between. The CDR3 totals 12 residues. Here the CDR3 DNA reads TGTGCCAGCAGCCAGGACAGTTACGAGCAGTACTTC. Its translation: CASSQDSYEQYF.

The J gene is TRBJ2-2, the V gene TRBV7-9; 8 bases agree with TRBD1. CDR1 is SEHNR and CDR2 is FQNEAQ in the germline V gene (reference sequence). The CDR3 has 16 residues. The V and J ends lost 4 bases and 7 bases, in that order; junction bases with no gene match: 11. Written as DNA, the CDR3 is TGTGCCAGCAGCTCTCCGGACAGGGTGGTAGTCGGGGAGCTGTTTTTT. This gives the protein CASSSPDRVVVGELFF.

The chain uses TRBV19 and TRBJ2-5, with D tentatively TRBD1 (6 bases). V was trimmed by 5 bases and J by 4 bases, leaving 17 bases between them. This CDR3 comprises 15 residues. From germline, CDR1 is LNHDA and CDR2 SQIVND (reference sequence). DNA for the CDR3: TGTGCCAGTAGTCCCTCTACAGGGTTTTCAGAGACCCAGTACTTC. Translation gives CASSPSTGFSETQYF. The full variable domain, completed using reference TRBV19 and TRBJ2-5, is DGGITQSPKYLFRKEGQNVTLSCEQNLNHDAMYWYRQDPGQGLRLIYYSQIVNDFQKGDIAEGYSVSREKKESFPLTVTSAQKNPTAFYLCASSPSTGFSETQYFGPGTRLLVL.

The V and J genes are TRBV12-5 and TRBJ1-2; tentative D call: TRBD1 (5 bases). V shed 4 bases and J shed 0 bases, with 12 bases lying between them. Per germline, CDR1 LGHNT and CDR2 FRNRAP. The CDR3 sequence is 15 residues long. CDR3 in amino acids: CASGSAGVANYGYTF. In nucleotides, the CDR3 is TGTGCTAGTGGTTCAGCGGGGGTAGCTAACTATGGCTACACCTTC.

The rearrangement joins TRBV6-6 to TRBJ2-7, with D possibly matching TRBD2 (6 bases). From germline, CDR1 is MNHNY and CDR2 SVGAGI (reference sequence). CDR3 size: 14 residues. The V gene lost 0 bases and the J gene lost 6 bases, with 12 bases spanning the gap. Here the CDR3 DNA reads TGTGCCAGCAGTTACTCAGTGGGGGGAGTCGAGCAGTACTTC. Protein: CASSYSVGGVEQYF.